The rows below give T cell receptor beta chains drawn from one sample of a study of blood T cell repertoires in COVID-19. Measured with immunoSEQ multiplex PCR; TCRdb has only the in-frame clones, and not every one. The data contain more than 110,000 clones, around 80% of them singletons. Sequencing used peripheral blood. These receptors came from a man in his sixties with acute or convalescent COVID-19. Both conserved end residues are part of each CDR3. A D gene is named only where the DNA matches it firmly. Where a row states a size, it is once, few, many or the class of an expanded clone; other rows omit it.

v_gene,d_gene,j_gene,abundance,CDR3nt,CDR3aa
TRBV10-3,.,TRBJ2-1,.,TGTGCCATCAGTGAGTCGAGCCTAGCGAGTGAGCAGTTCTTC,CAISESSLASEQFF
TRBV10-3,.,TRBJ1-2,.,TGTGCCATCAGTGGGAGTGAAGGGTCGGGGTATGGCTACACCTTC,CAISGSEGSGYGYTF
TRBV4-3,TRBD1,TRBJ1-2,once,TGCGCCAGCAGCCTAGACAGGGTTTCTACTGGCTACACCTTC,CASSLDRVSTGYTF
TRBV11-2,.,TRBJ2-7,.,TGTGCCAGCAGCTTCGGGAGGGGGCGAGTCTACGAGCAGTACTTC,CASSFGRGRVYEQYF
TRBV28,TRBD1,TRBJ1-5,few,TGTGCCAGCAGCTCCCTTCTTACAGGGGGCGCAACTAGGCAGCCCCAGCATTTT,CASSSLLTGGATRQPQHF
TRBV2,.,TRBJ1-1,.,TGTGCCAGCAGTCAACAGGGTCTGTCCACTGAAGCTTTCTTT,CASSQQGLSTEAFF
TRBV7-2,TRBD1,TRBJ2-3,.,TGTGCCAGCAGCTCCGGGACAGGGGGCGGGGATACGCAGTATTTT,CASSSGTGGGDTQYF
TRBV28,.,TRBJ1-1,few,TGTGCCAGCTGCGGCCCTTTTGAAGCTTTCTTT,CASCGPFEAFF
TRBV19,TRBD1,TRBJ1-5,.,TGTGCCAGTACCCAGGGGGGTTGGAACAATCAGCCCCAGCATTTT,CASTQGGWNNQPQHF
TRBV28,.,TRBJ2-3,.,TGTGCCAGCAAGACGGACCAGGGGGATACGCAGTATTTT,CASKTDQGDTQYF
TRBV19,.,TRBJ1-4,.,TGTGCCAGTAACCCTCGGGGTGATGAAAAACTGTTTTTT,CASNPRGDEKLFF
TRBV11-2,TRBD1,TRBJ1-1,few,TGTGCCAGCAACAATCGACAGGGTTACACTGAAGCTTTCTTT,CASNNRQGYTEAFF
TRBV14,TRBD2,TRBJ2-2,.,TGTGCCAGCAGCCAAGGTCAGCCGGGACTAGCGGGAACTGGCACCGGGGAGCTGTTTTTT,CASSQGQPGLAGTGTGELFF
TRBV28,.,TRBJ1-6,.,TGTGCCAGCATCCCACCCGGGGGATTGTCACCCCTCCACTTT,CASIPPGGLSPLHF
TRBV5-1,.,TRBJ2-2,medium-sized,TGCGCCAGCAGCCTTGATACACGTCGAAACACCGGGGAGCTGTTTTTT,CASSLDTRRNTGELFF
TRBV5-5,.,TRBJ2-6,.,TGTGCCAGCAGCTTGAGGAGCGGCGACTCTGGGGCCAACGTCCTGACTTTC,CASSLRSGDSGANVLTF
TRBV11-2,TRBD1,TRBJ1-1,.,TGTGCCAGCAGCCCCACGACAGGGATAGGCCTCGGGGCTTTCTTT,CASSPTTGIGLGAFF